These T cell receptor beta chains were read from a single sample in a study of OX40 agonist ivuxolimab in advanced cancers. TCRdb keeps only in-frame clones here, not all; method: immunoSEQ multiplex PCR. The sample includes around 70,000 clones, around 86% of them seen just once. The source was CD4+ or CD8+ T cells sorted from blood, collected in a trial of the OX40 agonist ivuxolimab. Receptor source: an adult with an advanced solid tumor such as melanoma, head and neck, liver or kidney cancer. Each CDR3 is given with its conserved first and last residue. A D gene is named only where the DNA matches it firmly. Expanded clones are given a class, and other clones once, few, many or no size at all.

D gene	V gene	clone size	J gene	CDR3 protein	CDR3 DNA
TRBD1	TRBV5-4	-	TRBJ2-5	CASSGTGQGQETQYF	TGTGCCAGCAGCGGCACGGGACAGGGACAAGAGACCCAGTACTTC
-	TRBV29-1	-	TRBJ1-1	CSVERRLNTEAFF	TGCAGCGTTGAACGGAGATTGAACACTGAAGCTTTCTTT
-	TRBV5-1	-	TRBJ2-7	CASSPNLQTGVLNEQYF	TGCGCCAGCAGCCCCAATCTCCAAACCGGGGTCCTAAACGAGCAGTACTTC
-	TRBV4-2	-	TRBJ2-7	CASSQGTLGNEQYF	TGTGCCAGCAGCCAAGGAACATTGGGTAACGAGCAGTACTTC
-	TRBV5-4	-	TRBJ1-2	CASSLEDTLNYGYTF	TGTGCCAGCAGCTTGGAGGACACCCTTAACTATGGCTACACCTTC
-	TRBV18	-	TRBJ2-1	CASSPTYSLNEQFF	TGTGCCAGCTCACCAACATACAGTTTAAATGAGCAGTTCTTC
-	TRBV5-1	-	TRBJ2-5	CASSFNQGQQETQYF	TGCGCCAGCAGCTTCAATCAGGGACAACAAGAGACCCAGTACTTC
-	TRBV11-2	-	TRBJ2-5	CASSLILMAEETQYF	TGTGCCAGCAGCTTAATATTAATGGCAGAAGAGACCCAGTACTTC
-	TRBV15	-	TRBJ2-7	CATSRDHAGQGEQYF	TGTGCCACCAGCAGAGATCACGCCGGACAAGGCGAGCAGTACTTC
-	TRBV30	-	TRBJ1-4	CAWSGGTYGVRNEKLFF	TGTGCCTGGAGTGGGGGGACATACGGTGTTCGGAATGAAAAACTGTTTTTT
TRBD1	TRBV6-5	-	TRBJ2-7	CASREWTGSYEQYF	TGTGCCAGCAGAGAATGGACAGGGTCCTACGAGCAGTACTTC
-	TRBV4-2	-	TRBJ1-3	CASSQDDPSGLNTIYF	TGTGCCAGCAGCCAAGATGACCCCAGCGGGTTAAACACCATATATTTT
-	TRBV18	-	TRBJ2-3	CASSPRGATTDTQYF	TGTGCCAGCTCACCTCGGGGGGCTACCACAGATACGCAGTATTTT
-	TRBV30	once	TRBJ1-5	CAWSSSLISQPQHF	TGTGCCTGGAGTTCTAGCTTAATAAGTCAGCCCCAGCATTTT
-	TRBV5-8	-	TRBJ2-1	CASSARRGNEQFF	TGTGCCAGCAGCGCACGGAGGGGCAATGAGCAGTTCTTC
TRBD1	TRBV11-1	-	TRBJ2-1	CASSHRGVDNEQFF	TGTGCCAGCAGCCACAGGGGAGTGGACAATGAGCAGTTCTTC
TRBD1	TRBV5-1	-	TRBJ2-3	CASMTGSTDTQYF	TGCGCCAGCATGACAGGGTCCACAGATACGCAGTATTTT
TRBD1	TRBV5-5	-	TRBJ2-7	CASTQGATLSYEQYF	TGTGCCAGCACTCAGGGGGCCACACTCTCCTACGAGCAGTACTTC
TRBD2	TRBV4-1	-	TRBJ2-3	CASSQGTSGSSRDTQYF	TGCGCCAGCAGCCAGGGTACTAGCGGGAGTAGTAGGGATACGCAGTATTTT
-	TRBV18	-	TRBJ1-1	CASSPLRGNTEAFF	TGTGCCAGCTCACCACTCAGGGGGAACACTGAAGCTTTCTTT
-	TRBV5-1	-	TRBJ2-7	CASSLEIIPYEQYF	TGCGCCAGCAGCCTAGAGATCATCCCGTACGAGCAGTACTTC
TRBD2	TRBV30	-	TRBJ2-7	CAWTKTAGDEQYF	TGTGCCTGGACCAAGACAGCGGGGGACGAGCAGTACTTC
TRBD1	TRBV5-6	-	TRBJ1-2	CASRPAGGTYGYTF	TGTGCCAGCAGACCCGCAGGGGGGACCTATGGCTACACCTTC
-	TRBV5-1	-	TRBJ2-2	CASSLEGVANTGELFF	TGCGCCAGCAGCTTGGAGGGTGTAGCGAACACCGGGGAGCTGTTTTTT
-	TRBV27	medium-sized	TRBJ2-7	CASSLDLNTYEQYF	TGTGCCAGCAGCTTAGATCTTAATACGTACGAGCAGTACTTC
-	TRBV4-1	-	TRBJ2-3	CASSQFVDRGADTQYF	TGCGCCAGCAGCCAATTCGTTGATAGGGGGGCAGATACGCAGTATTTT